These 28 T cell receptor beta chains were sequenced from one sample in a study of shared clonotypes between healthy human individuals. Naive CD8 cells were CD45RO-negative, positively selected for CCR7, excluding terminally differentiated effector memory CD45RA+ cells. The repertoire was sequenced with immunoSEQ multiplex PCR; TCRdb's copy has only in-frame clones and lacks some. The sample contains around 610,000 clones, approximately 96% of which appear only once. The specimen was naive CD8+ T cells sorted from blood. The receptors derive from a woman between 25 and 40 years old in good health.

This chain joins TRBV4-1 and TRBJ2-2; D gene unclear. CDR1 and CDR2 (germline): MGHRA, YSYEKL. The CDR3 consists of 13 residues. V was shortened by 5 bases and J by 6 bases, with 10 bases between the two germline ends. The CDR3 region is CASSAKKAGELFF. CDR3 coding DNA: TGCGCCAGCAGCGCCAAAAAGGCCGGGGAGCTGTTTTTT.

The chain combines TRBV19 with TRBJ1-4; D remains ambiguous. The V gene lost 4 bases and the J gene lost 4 bases, with 13 bases spanning the gap. Germline V gene sequence: CDR1 LNHDA, CDR2 SQIVND (reference sequence). The CDR3 spans 15 residues. CDR3 sequence: CASSTRNNFNEKLFF. Here the CDR3 DNA reads TGTGCCAGTAGTACACGTAACAACTTTAATGAAAAACTGTTTTTT.

This clone was detected once. The chain is built from TRBV27 and TRBJ2-1; 11 nucleotides line up with TRBD2. This CDR3 contains 16 residues. V shed 8 bases, J shed 4 bases, and the junction held 10 bases outside the gene matches. Per germline, CDR1 MNHEY and CDR2 SMNVEV (reference sequence). This CDR3 reads CASRPPLAGAYNEQFF. DNA for the CDR3: TGTGCCAGCCGCCCCCCACTAGCGGGGGCATACAATGAGCAGTTCTTC.

The chain has TRBV4-1 and TRBJ1-3; no clear D. The CDR3 contains 17 residues. CDR1 and CDR2 (germline): MGHRA, YSYEKL. Trimming cost V 0 bases and J 3 bases, with 15 bases left between them. The DNA for the CDR3 is TGCGCCAGCAGCCAAGATGCGACCTACGCCCATGGAAACACCATATATTTT. The encoded protein is CASSQDATYAHGNTIYF.

This chain connects TRBV2 to TRBJ2-1; D unclear. The CDR3 length is 13 residues. V was shortened by 9 bases and J by 1 base, with 10 bases between the two germline ends. CDR1 and CDR2 (germline): SNHLY, FYNNEI. CDR3 loop: CARGTESYNEQFF. CDR3 coding DNA: TGTGCCAGGGGAACGGAGTCCTACAATGAGCAGTTCTTC.

The chain couples TRBV7-9 to TRBJ2-1, with 8 positions matching TRBD2. This CDR3 has 16 amino acids. The junction had 4 bases not matched to a gene; V was cut back by 1 base and J by 2 bases. Germline CDR1 SEHNR, CDR2 FQNEAQ (reference sequence). The CDR3 is CASSLGREGPYNEQFF. The CDR3 DNA is TGTGCCAGCAGCTTAGGACGGGAGGGACCCTACAATGAGCAGTTCTTC.

J is TRBJ1-1 and V is TRBV7-6; D not certain. The CDR3 has 13 residues. V was clipped by 3 bases and J by 4 bases, with 9 bases between them. Germline CDR1 reads SGHVS; CDR2 reads FNYEAQ. CDR3 sequence (DNA): TGTGCCAGCAGCTTTGATCGGAGCACTGAAGCTTTCTTT. As protein: CASSFDRSTEAFF.

This chain uses TRBV27 with TRBJ1-5; D remains unclear. CDR3 length: 14 residues. V was cut by 3 bases and J by 3 bases, with 9 bases left in between. Germline CDR1 MNHEY, CDR2 SMNVEV (reference sequence). CDR3 protein: CASSFGRTNQPQHF. CDR3 bases: TGTGCCAGCAGTTTCGGCAGAACCAATCAGCCCCAGCATTTT.

The rearrangement links TRBV5-1 to TRBJ2-2; D gene ambiguous. Trimming cost V 4 bases and J 7 bases, with 11 bases left between them. The CDR3 runs 13 residues. The germline V gene encodes CDR1 SGHRS and CDR2 YFSETQ. The CDR3 reads CASSPTSHGELFF. Here the CDR3 DNA reads TGCGCCAGCAGCCCGACCTCTCACGGGGAGCTGTTTTTT. Filled out from reference TRBV5-1 and TRBJ2-2, the complete variable domain reads KAGVTQTPRYLIKTRGQQVTLSCSPISGHRSVSWYQQTPGQGLQFLFEYFSETQRNKGNFPGRFSGRQFSNSRSEMNVSTLELGDSALYLCASSPTSHGELFFGEGSRLTVL.

V usage is TRBV11-2 and J usage is TRBJ2-7; a weak D match, TRBD2 (5 bases). V shed 4 bases and J shed 0 bases, with 13 bases lying between them. The germline gives CDR1 SGHAT, CDR2 FQNNGV. CDR3 size: 15 residues. Written as DNA, the CDR3 is TGTGCCAGCAGCTCCGAGCCTGGACTCTCCTACGAGCAGTACTTC. Translation: CASSSEPGLSYEQYF.

This clone was counted a single time. V usage is TRBV28 and J usage is TRBJ2-5; 9 nucleotides line up with TRBD2. V lost 3 bases and J lost 2; bases outside the gene matches: 13. CDR1 and CDR2 from the germline V gene are MDHEN and SYDVKM. The CDR3 covers 18 residues. CDR3 sequence (DNA): TGTGCCAGCAGTTTTTTGGGGTTTGAGCGGGAGGTTCAAGAGACCCAGTACTTC. Translated: CASSFLGFEREVQETQYF.

This sequence joins TRBV5-8 and TRBJ2-5, with 9 bases fitting TRBD2. Germline V CDR1 and CDR2: SGHTS, YDEGEE. The CDR3 extends over 16 amino acids. Trimming took 1 base from V and 11 from J; bases not matched to a gene: 15. In nucleotides, the CDR3 is TGTGCCAGCAGCTTGTTAGGCGGGAGGGCCGGTTATTCGCAGTACTTC. It codes for CASSLLGGRAGYSQYF.

The V gene is TRBV29-1, the J gene TRBJ2-7, with 7 nucleotides matching TRBD1. The V segment lost 0 bases and the J segment 4 bases; nucleotides outside the gene matches: 9. The CDR3 length is 15 residues. The V gene's germline CDR1 is SQVTM and CDR2 ANQGSEA. DNA of the CDR3: TGCAGCGTTGAAGAAGGCCAGGGGGTGATATACGAGCAGTACTTC. Encoded protein: CSVEEGQGVIYEQYF.

The chain links TRBV29-1 to TRBJ2-7; the match to TRBD1 covers 8 bases. The length of the CDR3 is 13 residues. V shed 6 bases, J shed 6 bases, and the junction held 10 bases outside the gene matches. The V gene's germline CDR1 is SQVTM and CDR2 ANQGSEA. CDR3 amino acids: CSVYQGASGEQYF. The CDR3 DNA is TGCAGCGTATATCAGGGGGCCTCGGGCGAGCAGTACTTC.

This chain joins TRBV5-6 and TRBJ2-1, with 7 bases lining up with TRBD2. Trimming removed 2 bases from V and 2 bases from J; junction bases left unmatched: 7. This CDR3 is built from 16 residues. CDR1 is SGHDT and CDR2 is YYEEEE in the germline V gene. CDR3: CASSFSAGATYNEQFF. CDR3 sequence (DNA): TGTGCCAGCAGCTTTTCGGCGGGAGCTACCTACAATGAGCAGTTCTTC.

This chain links TRBV19 with TRBJ2-3, with 10 bases matching TRBD2. Per germline, CDR1 LNHDA and CDR2 SQIVND (reference sequence). V lost 5 bases to trimming and J lost 4 bases; unmatched junction nucleotides: 3. The CDR3 is made up of 14 amino acids. The CDR3 protein is CASSPSGRSDTQYF. The CDR3 DNA sequence: TGTGCCAGTAGTCCTAGCGGGAGATCAGATACGCAGTATTTT.

The chain has TRBV29-1 and TRBJ2-4; D may be TRBD1 or TRBD2 (6 bases each). Per germline, CDR1 SQVTM and CDR2 ANQGSEA. The CDR3 is 17 amino acids. The V and J ends lost 0 bases and 8 bases respectively, with 23 bases between them. CDR3: CSVEDRGGGNGIDIQYF. The CDR3 DNA reads TGCAGCGTTGAAGATCGCGGAGGGGGAAACGGGATCGACATTCAGTACTTC. The full variable domain, in which reference TRBV29-1 and TRBJ2-4 provide the parts outside the CDR3, is SAVISQKPSRDICQRGTSLTIQCQVDSQVTMMFWYRQQPGQSLTLIATANQGSEATYESGFVIDKFPISRPNLTFSTLTVSNMSPEDSSIYLCSVEDRGGGNGIDIQYFGAGTRLSVL.

CDR3 amino acids: CASSQPFSRGYQETQYF. The CDR3 DNA reads as TGCGCCAGCAGCCAACCTTTTTCTCGGGGATACCAAGAGACCCAGTACTTC. V and J are TRBV4-1 and TRBJ2-5; possibly TRBD2 for D (5 bases). The V end was cut by 2 bases, the J end by 0 bases, with 16 bases between. Germline V CDR1 and CDR2: MGHRA, YSYEKL. The CDR3 length is 17 residues.

This rearrangement joins TRBV19 to TRBJ2-5; the D gene is possibly TRBD2 (6 bases). Trimming removed 0 bases from V and 3 bases from J, with 17 bases in between. This CDR3 comprises 17 residues. Germline lookup yields CDR1 LNHDA and CDR2 SQIVND (reference sequence). CDR3 in DNA: TGTGCCAGTAGTATAGATCCCCGAGAGGAGGGAGAAGAGACCCAGTACTTC. The encoded protein is CASSIDPREEGEETQYF.

J is TRBJ2-5 and V is TRBV15, with D possibly being TRBD2 (6 bases). Germline CDR1 is LNHNV and CDR2 is YYDKDF (reference sequence). V was pared by 4 bases and J by 2 bases, with 23 bases between. This CDR3 has 18 residues. This CDR3 reads CATSNLPGGASDQETQYF. DNA of the CDR3: TGTGCCACCAGCAACCTACCGGGCGGCGCTAGCGATCAAGAGACCCAGTACTTC.

Comments on this clone: This same CDR3 is encoded by further DNA sequences in the sample. The genes are TRBV19 and TRBJ2-1; TRBD1 matches at 7 bases. Germline CDR1 is LNHDA and CDR2 is SQIVND (reference sequence). This CDR3 contains 15 residues. V dropped 1 base and J dropped 7; count of bases not matched to a gene: 7. The CDR3 DNA is TGTGCCAGTAGTATAGTACCAGGGGGAAGAAATGAGCAGTTCTTC. As protein: CASSIVPGGRNEQFF. The variable domain in full, with the rest retrieved from reference TRBV19 and TRBJ2-1, is DGGITQSPKYLFRKEGQNVTLSCEQNLNHDAMYWYRQDPGQGLRLIYYSQIVNDFQKGDIAEGYSVSREKKESFPLTVTSAQKNPTAFYLCASSIVPGGRNEQFFGPGTRLTVL.

Details on this clone: One end of the junction does not line up with germline, which may come from a read error. The chain has TRBV25-1 and TRBJ1-5; a weak D match, TRBD1 (6 bases). CDR1 and CDR2 (germline): MGHDK, SYGVNS. CDR3 size: 13 residues. CDR3 coding DNA: TGTGCCAGCAAGTCAGGGGCTGATCAGCCCCGGCATTTT. Protein product: CASKSGADQPRHF.

The V gene is TRBV6-5, the J gene TRBJ1-5; D is unclear. Germline loops: CDR1 MNHEY, CDR2 SVGAGI. The CDR3 sequence is 13 residues long. CDR3 sequence reads: CASGLYSNQPQHF. CDR3 sequence (DNA): TGTGCTAGCGGCTTGTATAGCAATCAGCCCCAGCATTTT.

The chain carries TRBV10-2 and TRBJ2-2; D might be TRBD2 (5 bases). The ends were cut back, 0 bases at V and 1 base at J, with 9 bases in the middle. CDR1 and CDR2 (germline): WSHSY, SAAADI. CDR3 length: 16 amino acids. CDR3 loop: CASSESGALNTGELFF. The CDR3 bases are TGCGCCAGCAGTGAGTCGGGAGCCCTGAACACCGGGGAGCTGTTTTTT.

This clone was detected once. V and J are TRBV7-8 and TRBJ2-7; 7 nucleotides match TRBD1. The CDR3 runs to 16 residues. In germline, CDR1 is SGHVS, CDR2 FQNEAQ. V shed 0 bases and J 0 bases; nucleotides not matched to a gene: 5. The CDR3 DNA reads TGTGCCAGCAGCTTAGCCCGGACAGGCGACTCCTACGAGCAGTACTTC. Translating it yields CASSLARTGDSYEQYF.

This clone was picked up one time. J is TRBJ2-1 and V is TRBV7-6; D is possibly TRBD2 (6 bases). The V and J ends lost 4 bases and 0 bases respectively, with 13 bases between them. There are 16 residues in the CDR3. The germline V gene has CDR1 SGHVS and CDR2 FNYEAQ. DNA of the CDR3: TGTGCCAGCAGCTCGATTAGCGGTAGCTCCTACAATGAGCAGTTCTTC. This sequence encodes CASSSISGSSYNEQFF.

The rearrangement uses TRBV28 and TRBJ2-4, with TRBD2 as a possible D gene (6 bases). CDR3 length equals 16 residues. Trimming cost V 10 bases and J 0 bases, with 19 bases left between them. The germline V gene encodes CDR1 MDHEN and CDR2 SYDVKM. The CDR3 bases are TGTGCCATTTCAACCTGGGGGGAAGGAGCCAAAAACATTCAGTACTTC. Translation gives CAISTWGEGAKNIQYF.

This sequence joins TRBV20-1 and TRBJ2-7; D might be TRBD1 (5 bases). CDR3 length: 10 amino acids. V was clipped by 5 bases and J by 10 bases, with 12 bases between them. Germline loops: CDR1 DFQATT, CDR2 SNEGSKA (reference sequence). DNA for the CDR3: TGCAGTGCTGTAGACAGTACCCAGTACTTC. It is translated as CSAVDSTQYF.